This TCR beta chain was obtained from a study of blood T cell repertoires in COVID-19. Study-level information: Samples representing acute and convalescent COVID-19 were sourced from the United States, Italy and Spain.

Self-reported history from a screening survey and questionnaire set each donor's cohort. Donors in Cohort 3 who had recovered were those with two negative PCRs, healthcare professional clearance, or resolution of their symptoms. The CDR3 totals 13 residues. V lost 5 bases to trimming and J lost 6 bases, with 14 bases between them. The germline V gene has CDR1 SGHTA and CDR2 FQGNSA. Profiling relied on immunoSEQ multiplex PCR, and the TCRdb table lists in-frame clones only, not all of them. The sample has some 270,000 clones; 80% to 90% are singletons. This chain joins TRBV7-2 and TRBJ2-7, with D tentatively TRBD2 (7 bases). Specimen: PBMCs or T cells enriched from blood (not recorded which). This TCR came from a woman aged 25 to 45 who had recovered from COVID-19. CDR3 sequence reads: CASSPHREGEQYF. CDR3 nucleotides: TGTGCCAGCAGCCCCCACAGGGAGGGCGAGCAGTACTTC.